The subject of this entry is one T cell receptor (beta chain). These data originate in a study of blood T cells in healthy people across ages. With a J-beta primer mix and a sample-barcoded 5' primer, a second PCR ran roughly 6 to 11 cycles. TCRdb re-derived calls from the 5' RACE reads in MiXCR, one entry per CDR3 protein. Among over 1,200,000 distinct CDR3 sequences listed, around 55% were seen once. The germline gives CDR1 MGHRA, CDR2 YSYEKL. CDR3 length equals 14 residues. Trimming left V 5 bases short and J 7 bases short, with 15 bases between. V usage is TRBV4-1 and J usage is TRBJ2-1, with D possibly TRBD1 on 5 matching bases. This clonotype originated in a man younger than 35 in good health. What was sequenced was blood. In DNA, the CDR3 is TGCGCCAGCAGCAGAGCAGGGCTGGGGAATGAGCAGTTCTTC. This translates into CASSRAGLGNEQFF.